Following are 3 T cell receptor beta chains from one sample sequenced in a study of shared clonotypes between healthy human individuals. The method was immunoSEQ multiplex PCR; TCRdb's version includes in-frame clones alone and lacks a portion of them. This sample has about 1,900,000 clones, with roughly 94% found just once. CD45RO-negative, CCR7-selected cells formed the naive CD8 fraction, which excluded terminally differentiated effector memory CD45RA+ cells. The sample consisted of naive CD8+ T cells sorted from blood. These receptors all stem from a man between 18 and 35 years old in good health.

V gene TRBV21-1 combines with J gene TRBJ1-1. TRBV21-1 is a pseudogene locus. The CDR3 spans 13 residues. The CDR3 reads CASKRWLNTEAFF. CDR3 DNA sequence: TGTGCCAGCAAGAGATGGCTGAACACTGAAGCTTTCTTT.

This chain uses TRBV7-6 with TRBJ2-5, with D unclear. V was trimmed by 0 bases and J by 3 bases, leaving 5 bases between them. The CDR3 totals 13 residues. CDR1 is SGHVS, CDR2 FNYEAQ, per germline. This CDR3 is CASSLALKETQYF. DNA for the CDR3: TGTGCCAGCAGCTTAGCGCTTAAAGAGACCCAGTACTTC.

This sequence joins TRBV25-1 and TRBJ2-7, with a tentative D call TRBD1 (5 bases). Trimming stripped 5 bases from V and 2 bases from J, with 10 bases between. This CDR3 has 13 residues. CDR1 is MGHDK, CDR2 SYGVNS, per germline. CDR3 region: CASSFQGTYEQYF. DNA of the CDR3: TGTGCCAGCAGTTTTCAGGGCACCTACGAGCAGTACTTC.